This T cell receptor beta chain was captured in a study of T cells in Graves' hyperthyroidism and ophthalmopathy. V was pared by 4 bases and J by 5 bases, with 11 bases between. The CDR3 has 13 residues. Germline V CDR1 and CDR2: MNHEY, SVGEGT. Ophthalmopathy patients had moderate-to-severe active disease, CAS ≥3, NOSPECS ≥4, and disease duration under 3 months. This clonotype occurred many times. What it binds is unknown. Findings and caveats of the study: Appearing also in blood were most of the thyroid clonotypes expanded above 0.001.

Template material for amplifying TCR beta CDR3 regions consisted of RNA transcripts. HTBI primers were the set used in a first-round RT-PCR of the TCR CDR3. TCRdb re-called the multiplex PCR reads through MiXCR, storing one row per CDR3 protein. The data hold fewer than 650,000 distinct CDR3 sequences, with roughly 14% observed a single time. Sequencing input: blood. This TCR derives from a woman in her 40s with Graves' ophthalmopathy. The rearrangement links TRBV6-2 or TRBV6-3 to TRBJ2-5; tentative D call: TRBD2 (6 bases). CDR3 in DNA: TGTGCCAGCAGTTCGACTAGGGTGGAGACCCAGTACTTC. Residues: CASSSTRVETQYF.